This T cell receptor (beta chain) was profiled in a study of read filtering for tumor transcriptome and immune sequencing. Study overall: The cohort had around 18 men and approximately 13 women aged roughly 47 to 85, mean around 63 years. R-ISS stage counts were about eight for I, roughly 15 for II, about seven for III.

The CDR3 is 16 residues long. Trimming cost V 2 bases and J 4 bases, with 17 bases left between them. CDR1 is MGHRA and CDR2 is YSYEKL in the germline V gene. Study-wide points: Sorted CD138-negative bone marrow cells were not purified T cells. Compared with RNA-seq, IR-seq gave much higher clonotype depth and reliability.

From about 400 ng of RNA, a library with molecular barcoded alpha/delta and beta/gamma adaptors was made. MiXCR, applied by TCRdb to the reads, yields one record per CDR3 protein. The table has about 58,000 distinct CDR3 sequences, approximately 13% seen once. This clonotype has ten or more counts. The antigen is undetermined. This clonotype was obtained from a donor at least 40 years old with multiple myeloma. The chain recombines TRBV4-1 with TRBJ1-1, with a weak D call TRBD1 (6 bases). Sequenced material: a population of CD138-negative cells sorted from bone marrow. The CDR3 region is CASSQPGVRAVTEAFF. In DNA, the CDR3 is TGCGCCAGCAGCCAACCAGGGGTTAGGGCAGTCACTGAAGCTTTCTTT.